The clone carrying this TCR beta chain has a count of ten or more. What it recognizes is unknown. One entry per CDR3 protein results from TCRdb running MiXCR on the 5' RACE reads. Here the sample spans 60,000 to 90,000 distinct CDR3 sequences, around 9.6% being singletons. V was cut by 4 bases and J by 3 bases, with 10 bases left in between. The CDR3 sequence is 13 residues long. Germline-derived CDR1 and CDR2 are SGHRS and YFSETQ. This specimen belongs to a study of neurological immune-mediated disorders. Overall study results and limits: Because no CDR3 amino acid sequences were shared across subjects by expanded clones, private repertoires were suggested in all groups.

Time point noted: longitudinal time-point 1 (baseline). 2 million unsorted PBMCs were stored in RNAlater at -80 °C before RNA extraction. The chain joins TRBV5-1 to TRBJ1-2, with D hard to call. The sequence came from a man aged 30 to 45 in good health. Sequenced material: PBMCs. CDR3 nucleotides: TGCGCCAGCAGCGTCAACAAGGACTATGGCTACACCTTC. It encodes CASSVNKDYGYTF. Combining the CDR3 with reference TRBV5-1 and TRBJ1-2 gives the whole variable domain KAGVTQTPRYLIKTRGQQVTLSCSPISGHRSVSWYQQTPGQGLQFLFEYFSETQRNKGNFPGRFSGRQFSNSRSEMNVSTLELGDSALYLCASSVNKDYGYTFGSGTRLTVV.